This T cell receptor (beta chain) was recorded in a study of blood T cell repertoires in COVID-19. CDR1 and CDR2 from the germline V gene are MNHEY and SVGAGI. The CDR3 runs to 15 residues. V was trimmed by 5 bases and J by 4 bases, leaving 17 bases between them. The assay was immunoSEQ multiplex PCR, and TCRdb's table has in-frame clones only and misses some. The data show more than 90,000 clones, with about 91% seen just once and roughly 17% held by the top ten. The clonotype originates from a man between 45 and 60 years old with acute or convalescent COVID-19. This chain links TRBV6-5 with TRBJ1-1; weak D call: TRBD1 (6 bases). Sequenced material: peripheral blood. DNA for the CDR3: TGTGCCAGCAGTCCCATCTCAGGGGTGGCCACTGAAGCTTTCTTT. Translation: CASSPISGVATEAFF.